These 17 T cell receptor beta chains share one sample of origin, sequenced in a study of blood T cell repertoires in COVID-19. Produced via immunoSEQ multiplex PCR; TCRdb's table is partial and in-frame only. The profile shows 200,000 to 300,000 clones, about 91% of them singletons. Sequenced input: PBMCs or T cells enriched from blood (not recorded which). These TCRs come from a woman aged 40-49 years with acute COVID-19.

This clone has a single count. An end of the junction does not agree with germline; a read error may underlie this. This rearrangement joins TRBV30 to TRBJ2-5; tentatively, D is TRBD1 (6 bases). Germline V gene lookup returns CDR1 GTSNPN and CDR2 SVGIG (reference sequence). This CDR3 spans 12 amino acids. The CDR3 here is CAAGASQETQYF. As DNA, the CDR3 is TGCGCGGCAGGGGCTTCCCAAGAGACCCAGTACTTC.

There are a few counts of this clone. The chain links TRBV7-3 to TRBJ1-2; 8 positions match TRBD1. Germline V gene sequence: CDR1 SGHTA, CDR2 FQGTGA. The CDR3 is 14 amino acids. V was clipped by 5 bases and J by 4 bases; unmatched bases: 6. CDR3 DNA: TGTGCCAGCAGCCCGGGACAGGAGAGCTATGGCTACACCTTC. Protein: CASSPGQESYGYTF.

This clone was counted a few times. The chain joins TRBV5-4 to TRBJ1-2, with no clear D. Trimming took off 0 bases at V and 4 bases at J, with 7 bases between the two ends. The CDR3 contains 13 residues. The germline V gene has CDR1 SGHNT and CDR2 YYREEE (reference sequence). CDR3: CASSLETVYGYTF. The DNA for the CDR3 is TGTGCCAGCAGCTTGGAAACAGTCTATGGCTACACCTTC.

This clone was seen only a few times. The V gene is TRBV24-1, the J gene TRBJ2-1; 8 bases align to TRBD1. Germline CDR1 KGHDR, CDR2 SFDVKD. The CDR3 contains 15 residues. V was clipped by 4 bases and J by 6 bases; unmatched bases: 7. CDR3 in DNA: TGTGCCACCAGTGAAAGCTCAGGGGGCGTCAATGAGCAGTTCTTC. It translates to CATSESSGGVNEQFF.

The V gene is TRBV5-6, the J gene TRBJ2-7; no definite D call. Between the trimmed V and J ends, which lost 0 bases and 2 bases, there was a span of 6 bases. The length of the CDR3 is 13 residues. Germline lookup yields CDR1 SGHDT and CDR2 YYEEEE. CDR3 in amino acids: CASSLDSAYEQYF. The CDR3, as DNA: TGTGCCAGCAGCTTGGATTCAGCCTACGAGCAGTACTTC. The whole variable domain, remainder taken from reference TRBV5-6 and TRBJ2-7, is DAGVTQSPTHLIKTRGQQVTLRCSPKSGHDTVSWYQQALGQGPQFIFQYYEEEERQRGNFPDRFSGHQFPNYSSELNVNALLLGDSALYLCASSLDSAYEQYFGPGTRLTVT.

This chain uses TRBV7-9 with TRBJ1-1; a possible D gene is TRBD1 (5 bases). The V and J ends lost 1 base and 5 bases respectively, with 11 bases between them. The germline V gene has CDR1 SEHNR and CDR2 FQNEAQ (reference sequence). CDR3 length: 14 residues. The CDR3 loop reads CASSLETRVTEAFF. The CDR3, as DNA: TGTGCCAGCAGCTTAGAAACCAGGGTGACTGAAGCTTTCTTT.

A single count supports this clone. The J gene is TRBJ2-7, the V gene TRBV5-8; no clear D. Germline V lookup: CDR1 SGHTS, CDR2 YDEGEE. V was shortened by 1 base and J by 1 base, with 9 bases between the two germline ends. The CDR3 consists of 14 residues. The CDR3 DNA is TGTGCCAGCAGCTTGCCCCCCCATTCCTACGAGCAGTACTTC. Amino acids: CASSLPPHSYEQYF.

The genes are TRBV5-6 and TRBJ2-3; weak D call: TRBD1 (5 bases). The CDR3 runs 15 residues. Trimming left V 4 bases short and J 5 bases short, with 17 bases between. Germline assignment: CDR1 SGHDT and CDR2 YYEEEE. CDR3 sequence (DNA): TGTGCCAGCAGCCCACCCCCAGGGTCAAGAGATACGCAGTATTTT. Translation: CASSPPPGSRDTQYF.

The chain has TRBV4-1 and TRBJ2-3, with 10 bases that match TRBD2. The CDR3 runs to 17 residues. Germline V gives CDR1 MGHRA, CDR2 YSYEKL. Losses at the gene ends were 1 base for V and 6 bases for J; bases not matched to a gene: 10. The CDR3 DNA is TGCGCCAGCAGCCAAGGGAGGCTAGCGGGAGCAAGTGATACGCAGTATTTT. Translating it yields CASSQGRLAGASDTQYF.

The chain has TRBV9 and TRBJ2-4; a possible D gene is TRBD1 (6 bases). V was cut by 4 bases and J by 3 bases, with 17 bases left in between. Germline V gene data show CDR1 as SGDLS and CDR2 as YYNGEE. The CDR3 is 16 residues long. The CDR3 DNA sequence: TGTGCCAGCAGCTATGCGCCAGGGGTGGACAAAAACATTCAGTACTTC. It translates to CASSYAPGVDKNIQYF.

The chain is built from TRBV9 and TRBJ1-2; maybe TRBD1 (6 bases). The germline V gene has CDR1 SGDLS and CDR2 YYNGEE. This CDR3 spans 15 amino acids. V gave up 6 bases and J gave up 2 bases, with 17 bases separating them. The CDR3 loop reads CASMGSGQTNYGYTF. CDR3 nucleotide sequence: TGTGCCAGCATGGGCAGTGGACAGACCAACTATGGCTACACCTTC.

Only one count was recorded for this clone. The CDR3 DNA reads as TGTGCCAGCAGTGTCGACAGAAACACAGATACGCAGTATTTT. Protein product: CASSVDRNTDTQYF. The V call is TRBV2, the J call TRBJ2-3; possibly TRBD1 for D (5 bases). The CDR3 runs to 14 residues. Trimming stripped 4 bases from V and 2 bases from J, with 10 bases between. Germline lookup yields CDR1 SNHLY and CDR2 FYNNEI.

A few counts support this clone. This chain uses TRBV3-1 (or the pseudogene TRBV3-2) with TRBJ2-7; 10 nucleotides line up with TRBD2. CDR3 length equals 15 residues. CDR1 and CDR2 from the germline V gene are LGHDT and YNNKEL (reference sequence). V was pared by 4 bases and J by 1 base, with 4 bases of the junction left unmatched. The CDR3 is CASSPSGRVSYEQYF. The CDR3 DNA follows: TGTGCCAGCAGCCCGAGCGGGAGGGTATCCTACGAGCAGTACTTC.

The chain uses TRBV5-1 and TRBJ1-1, with 9 bases matching TRBD1. Trimming removed 0 bases from V and 0 bases from J; junction bases left unmatched: 18. The CDR3 has 21 residues. CDR1 and CDR2 (germline): SGHRS, YFSETQ. CDR3 DNA: TGCGCCAGCAGCTTGGGTATGGGACAGGGAATTTTTATCTCCATGAACACTGAAGCTTTCTTT. Encoded protein: CASSLGMGQGIFISMNTEAFF.

This chain connects TRBV5-1 to TRBJ2-3; D perhaps matches TRBD1 (5 bases). The V end was cut by 0 bases, the J end by 3 bases, with 20 bases between. Germline CDR1 and CDR2: SGHRS and YFSETQ. This CDR3 comprises 18 residues. Here the CDR3 reads CASSLAKQAGLDTDTQYF. The CDR3 DNA follows: TGCGCCAGCAGCTTGGCCAAACAGGCTGGGTTGGATACAGATACGCAGTATTTT.

The V gene is TRBV4-3, the J gene TRBJ1-5; unclear D gene. This CDR3 comprises 14 residues. Germline-derived CDR1 and CDR2 are LGHNA and YSLEER. V lost 4 bases, J lost 2 bases, and 9 bases lay in between. This CDR3 is CASSLSEGNQPQHF. CDR3 DNA sequence: TGCGCCAGCAGCCTGTCGGAGGGCAATCAGCCCCAGCATTTT.

The rearrangement joins TRBV4-2 to TRBJ1-2; 9 bases map to TRBD1. Germline V gene data show CDR1 as LGHNA and CDR2 as YNFKEQ. J gave up 7 bases and V 0 bases, and 6 bases lay outside the gene matches. This CDR3 has 15 residues. The CDR3 coding sequence is TGTGCCAGCAGCCAAGAAGGCAGACAGGGGGGTGGCTACACCTTC. Translated, it gives CASSQEGRQGGGYTF.